This TCR beta chain was found in a study of T cell responses to AZD1222 COVID-19 vaccine. The CDR3 is 15 amino acids. J lost 3 bases, V lost 1 base, and 1 base had no gene match. The germline CDR1 and CDR2 sequences are SEHNR and FQNEAQ (reference sequence). A remark on this clone: The identical CDR3 is also encoded by other nucleotide sequences in the sample.

TCRdb keeps only in-frame clones here, not all; method: immunoSEQ multiplex PCR. The sample has about 140,000 clones. The material sequenced was peripheral blood. This receptor was obtained from an adult in good health. V is TRBV7-9 and J is TRBJ2-1, with 9 nucleotides matching TRBD2. The CDR3 loop is CASSLGSGGYNEQFF. Written as DNA, the CDR3 is TGTGCCAGCAGCTTAGGTAGCGGGGGCTACAATGAGCAGTTCTTC.